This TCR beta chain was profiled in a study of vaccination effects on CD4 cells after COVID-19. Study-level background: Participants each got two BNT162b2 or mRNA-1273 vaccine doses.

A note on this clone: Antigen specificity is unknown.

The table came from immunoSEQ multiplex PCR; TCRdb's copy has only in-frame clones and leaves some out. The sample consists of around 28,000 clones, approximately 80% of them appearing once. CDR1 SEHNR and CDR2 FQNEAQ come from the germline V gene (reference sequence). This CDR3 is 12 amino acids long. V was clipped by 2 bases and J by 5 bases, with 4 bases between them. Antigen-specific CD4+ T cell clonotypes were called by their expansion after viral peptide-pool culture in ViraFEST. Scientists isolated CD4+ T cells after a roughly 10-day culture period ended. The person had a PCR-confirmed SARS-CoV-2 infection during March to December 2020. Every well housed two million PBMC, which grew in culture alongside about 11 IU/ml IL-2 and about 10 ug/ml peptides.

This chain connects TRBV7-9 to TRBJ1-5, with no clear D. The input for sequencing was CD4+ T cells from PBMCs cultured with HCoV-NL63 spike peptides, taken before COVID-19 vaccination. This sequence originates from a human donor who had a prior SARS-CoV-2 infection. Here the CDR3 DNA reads TGTGCCAGCAGCTTATCTCATCAGCCCCAGCATTTT. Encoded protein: CASSLSHQPQHF.